Below are 5 T cell receptor beta chains sequenced from a single sample in a study of blood T cell repertoires in COVID-19 (dated by TCRdb to the early 2020s). Library preparation used the immunoSEQ multiplex PCR assay. Sourced from immuneACCESS, this table was stored by TCRdb with only in-frame sequences that have V and J called. A share of the clones is absent; for the studies checked, an unresolved V gene accounts for under half, and the remainder has no known explanation. The sample data list approximately 85,000 clones, and 86% of these were observed just once. 25% to 30% of the sample rests with the top ten. Sequenced input: peripheral blood. These receptor sequences come from a man aged 50-60 years with active or convalescent COVID-19.

V usage is TRBV18 and J usage is TRBJ2-3; tentatively, D is TRBD2 (6 bases). The V gene's germline CDR1 is KGHSH and CDR2 LQKENI. Trimming took off 0 bases at V and 4 bases at J, with 11 bases between the two ends. This CDR3 has 15 amino acids. DNA of the CDR3: TGTGCCAGCTCACCACCAAAACTAGCTTCAGATACGCAGTATTTT. This sequence encodes CASSPPKLASDTQYF.

The chain joins TRBV19 to TRBJ2-6; the D gene is possibly TRBD2 (7 bases). Trimming took 0 bases from V and 7 from J, leaving 22 bases between them. CDR1 LNHDA and CDR2 SQIVND come from the germline V gene (reference sequence). The CDR3 extends over 19 amino acids. The CDR3 coding sequence is TGTGCCAGTAGTATAGATACGGCCAAGGGGGGGTTCGGAGCCAACGTCCTGACTTTC. It yields the protein CASSIDTAKGGFGANVLTF.

The CDR3 sequence: CAWIFGRNTEAFF. The CDR3 nucleotides read TGTGCCTGGATATTTGGGAGGAACACTGAAGCTTTCTTT. The V gene is TRBV30, the J gene TRBJ1-1; D is unclear. Trimming took 4 bases from V and 1 from J, leaving 10 bases between them. The CDR3 has 13 residues. Looked up from germline, CDR1 is GTSNPN and CDR2 is SVGIG (reference sequence).

The chain combines TRBV19 with TRBJ2-2; perhaps TRBD1 as D (6 bases). CDR1 and CDR2 (germline): LNHDA, SQIVND (reference sequence). This CDR3 comprises 12 residues. Deletions cut 8 bases from V and 7 bases from J, with 11 bases between. The CDR3 loop is CASCRDIGELFF. CDR3 coding DNA: TGTGCCAGTTGCCGGGACATCGGGGAGCTGTTTTTT.

The chain carries TRBV6-6 and TRBJ1-5; 9 nucleotides line up with TRBD1. Germline loops: CDR1 MNHNY, CDR2 SVGAGI (reference sequence). V shed 2 bases and J 8 bases; nucleotides not matched to a gene: 10. The CDR3 is 16 amino acids. The CDR3 region is CASSYPGTGRSEPQHF. CDR3 nucleotide sequence: TGTGCCAGCAGTTACCCCGGGACAGGGCGTTCGGAGCCCCAGCATTTT.